The clone carrying this T cell receptor beta chain was detected a few times. The source of the sample is a study of blood T cell repertoires in COVID-19. Study-level background: The cDNA or gDNA used as material had been derived from T cells, B-cell-depleted T cells, or PBMCs.

Germline V gene lookup returns CDR1 MNHEY and CDR2 SMNVEV (reference sequence). The trim removed 3 bases at V and 4 bases at J, leaving 4 bases unmatched. The CDR3 runs 15 residues. Study processing details: Scientists estimated how many nucleated cells there were by amplifying reference gene primers. Profiled with immunoSEQ multiplex PCR; TCRdb holds only in-frame clones, not every one. D and trimming come from the DNA, and the V and J calls and clone size come from that table. The sample gives about 190,000 clones, 90% of which show up once; roughly 0.56% is in the top ten. The source material was peripheral blood. This sequence was found in a man in his forties or fifties with acute or convalescent COVID-19. The V and J genes are TRBV27 and TRBJ1-5; 9 nucleotides line up with TRBD1. The CDR3 here is CASSFFGQGNQPQHF. The CDR3 DNA is TGTGCCAGCAGTTTCTTCGGACAGGGGAATCAGCCCCAGCATTTT.